The rows below give T cell receptor beta chains drawn from one sample of a study of blood T cells in healthy people across ages. Using its own MiXCR run on the 5' RACE reads, TCRdb lists one record per CDR3 protein. The sample holds fewer than 1,000,000 distinct CDR3 sequences, 44% seen once. The sequenced sample was blood. The receptors shown here come from a man in his 60s in good health. Both conserved end residues are part of each CDR3. Each record gives: clone size, J gene, V gene, D gene, CDR3 DNA, CDR3 protein. The D gene is left open where the match is weak. Clone size appears in some rows only: once, few, many, or a class for an expanded clone.

abundance: few
j_gene: TRBJ2-1
v_gene: TRBV4-1
d_gene: .
CDR3nt: TGCGCCAGCAGCCAACGAGAGAATCTTGAGCAGTTCTTC
CDR3aa: CASSQRENLEQFF

abundance: .
j_gene: TRBJ2-5
v_gene: TRBV27
d_gene: TRBD2
CDR3nt: TGTGCCAGCAGTACCATAGCGGGGGGGATTGGGGAGGCCCAGTACTTC
CDR3aa: CASSTIAGGIGEAQYF

abundance: .
j_gene: TRBJ2-3
v_gene: TRBV25-1
d_gene: .
CDR3nt: TGTGCCAGCAGCCGCCCCCCCGAGGATACGCAGTATTTT
CDR3aa: CASSRPPEDTQYF

abundance: few
j_gene: TRBJ1-4
v_gene: TRBV25-1
d_gene: .
CDR3nt: TGTGCCAGCACCTCAACTTATCCAACTAATGAAAAACTGTTTTTT
CDR3aa: CASTSTYPTNEKLFF

abundance: .
j_gene: TRBJ2-7
v_gene: TRBV30
d_gene: .
CDR3nt: TGTGCCTGGAGTCCATCACAGATCGAGCAGTACTTC
CDR3aa: CAWSPSQIEQYF

abundance: .
j_gene: TRBJ1-1
v_gene: TRBV6-5
d_gene: .
CDR3nt: TGTGCCAGCAGTTACTCTCCCGGGGGGAACACTGAAGCTTTCTTT
CDR3aa: CASSYSPGGNTEAFF

abundance: few
j_gene: TRBJ2-7
v_gene: TRBV14
d_gene: .
CDR3nt: TGTGCCAGCAGCCAAGGACAGGGAGGGTTTTACGAGCAGTACTTC
CDR3aa: CASSQGQGGFYEQYF

abundance: .
j_gene: TRBJ2-1
v_gene: TRBV28
d_gene: TRBD2
CDR3nt: TGTGCCAGCAGTTTGTGGGCTAGCGGCTTCCTTGAGCAGTTCTTC
CDR3aa: CASSLWASGFLEQFF

abundance: .
j_gene: TRBJ1-5
v_gene: TRBV4-3
d_gene: TRBD1
CDR3nt: TGCGCCAGCAGCCAAGATCTGATACAGGGGGCCAATCAGCCCCAGCATTTT
CDR3aa: CASSQDLIQGANQPQHF

abundance: .
j_gene: TRBJ2-5
v_gene: TRBV7-2
d_gene: TRBD1
CDR3nt: TGTGCCAGCAGCTCCAGATCAACAGGGGCCAATGAGCAGTACTTC
CDR3aa: CASSSRSTGANEQYF

abundance: .
j_gene: TRBJ2-5
v_gene: TRBV6-5
d_gene: .
CDR3nt: TGTGCCAGCAGGTCAGGGGTCTTACACCAAGAGACCCAGTACTTC
CDR3aa: CASRSGVLHQETQYF

abundance: .
j_gene: TRBJ2-1
v_gene: TRBV18
d_gene: TRBD1
CDR3nt: TGTGCCAGCTCACCGGTCAGCGGGACAGGGAACAATGAGCAGTTCTTC
CDR3aa: CASSPVSGTGNNEQFF

abundance: once
j_gene: TRBJ1-1
v_gene: TRBV29-1
d_gene: .
CDR3nt: TGCAGCGTTGGTCGGCCGAGCACTGAAGCTTTCTTT
CDR3aa: CSVGRPSTEAFF

abundance: once
j_gene: TRBJ1-2
v_gene: TRBV5-1
d_gene: TRBD1
CDR3nt: TGCGCCAGCAGCTTGGGCCCTACGGGACAGACGACTAACTATGGCTACACCTTC
CDR3aa: CASSLGPTGQTTNYGYTF

abundance: .
j_gene: TRBJ1-2
v_gene: TRBV4-3
d_gene: .
CDR3nt: TGCGCCAGCAGCCAAGAAATCCTCCCGGGGGGTCGATATGGCTACACCTTC
CDR3aa: CASSQEILPGGRYGYTF

abundance: .
j_gene: TRBJ2-7
v_gene: TRBV5-1
d_gene: .
CDR3nt: TGCGCCAGCAGTACGACGGGGCAGGCCTACGAGCAGTACTTC
CDR3aa: CASSTTGQAYEQYF

abundance: .
j_gene: TRBJ2-1
v_gene: TRBV7-2
d_gene: .
CDR3nt: TGTGCCAGCAGCTTAATCAGGGAAGGAGGCAATGAGCAGTTCTTC
CDR3aa: CASSLIREGGNEQFF

abundance: .
j_gene: TRBJ1-2
v_gene: TRBV4-3
d_gene: TRBD1
CDR3nt: TGCGCCAGCAGCCAAGAGGCTGCTTCGGGACAGAACTATGGCTACACCTTC
CDR3aa: CASSQEAASGQNYGYTF

abundance: .
j_gene: TRBJ1-2
v_gene: TRBV28
d_gene: TRBD1
CDR3nt: TGTGCCAGCAGGCAACAGGGGCGCTATTATGGCTACACCTTC
CDR3aa: CASRQQGRYYGYTF

abundance: few
j_gene: TRBJ2-2
v_gene: TRBV4-1
d_gene: .
CDR3nt: TGCGCCAGCAGCCAAGAACCATTTGGGACCGGGGAGCTGTTTTTT
CDR3aa: CASSQEPFGTGELFF

abundance: .
j_gene: TRBJ1-6
v_gene: TRBV6-4
d_gene: TRBD1
CDR3nt: TGTGCCAGCAGTGTACGGACAGGGGATTCACCCCTCCACTTT
CDR3aa: CASSVRTGDSPLHF

abundance: .
j_gene: TRBJ2-7
v_gene: TRBV10-2
d_gene: .
CDR3nt: TGCGCCAGCGGGGAAGGGGCTTCCTACGGGCAGTACTTC
CDR3aa: CASGEGASYGQYF

abundance: .
j_gene: TRBJ2-3
v_gene: TRBV27
d_gene: .
CDR3nt: TGTGCCAGCAGTTGGTACAGCACAGATACGCAGTATTTT
CDR3aa: CASSWYSTDTQYF

abundance: few
j_gene: TRBJ2-3
v_gene: TRBV2
d_gene: .
CDR3nt: TGTGCCAGCGACCGACAGGCTAGCACAGATACGCAGTATTTT
CDR3aa: CASDRQASTDTQYF

abundance: .
j_gene: TRBJ2-5
v_gene: TRBV18
d_gene: .
CDR3nt: TGTGCCAGCTCAGCCGCTAATGAGCAGTACTTC
CDR3aa: CASSAANEQYF

abundance: many
j_gene: TRBJ2-5
v_gene: TRBV29-1
d_gene: .
CDR3nt: TGCAGTATCGGGGAGAGGGCGGGAGAGACCCAGTACTTC
CDR3aa: CSIGERAGETQYF

abundance: .
j_gene: TRBJ2-7
v_gene: TRBV10-2
d_gene: TRBD2
CDR3nt: TGCGCCAGCAGTGAAGGACTAGCGGATACCTACGAGCAGTACTTC
CDR3aa: CASSEGLADTYEQYF

abundance: .
j_gene: TRBJ1-2
v_gene: TRBV5-1
d_gene: .
CDR3nt: TGCGCCAGCAGCTTGGAGGGGACGAAAGGCTACACCTTC
CDR3aa: CASSLEGTKGYTF

abundance: .
j_gene: TRBJ2-1
v_gene: TRBV3-1
d_gene: .
CDR3nt: TGTGCCAGCAGCCAAGTGGTAGACACGGTTTTAAATGAGCAGTTCTTC
CDR3aa: CASSQVVDTVLNEQFF

abundance: .
j_gene: TRBJ1-2
v_gene: TRBV27
d_gene: .
CDR3nt: TGTGCCAGCAGAACCCTAGGGACCCTTAACTATGGCTACACCTTC
CDR3aa: CASRTLGTLNYGYTF

abundance: .
j_gene: TRBJ2-7
v_gene: TRBV28
d_gene: .
CDR3nt: TGTGCCAGCAGGCCATCCGGGACTCTTCCCTACGAGCAGTACTTC
CDR3aa: CASRPSGTLPYEQYF

abundance: .
j_gene: TRBJ1-5
v_gene: TRBV3-1
d_gene: .
CDR3nt: TGTGCCAGCAGCCAAGGGTACGGTCCTGGTCAGCCCCAGCATTTT
CDR3aa: CASSQGYGPGQPQHF

abundance: .
j_gene: TRBJ2-7
v_gene: TRBV5-6
d_gene: TRBD1
CDR3nt: TGTGCCAGCAGCTCAGGACAGGGAGCTACCTACGAGCAGTACTTC
CDR3aa: CASSSGQGATYEQYF

abundance: many
j_gene: TRBJ1-1
v_gene: TRBV6-2/TRBV6-3
d_gene: .
CDR3nt: TGTGCCAGCAGACGTCGGACGGGGAACACTGAAGCTTTCTTT
CDR3aa: CASRRRTGNTEAFF

abundance: .
j_gene: TRBJ2-2
v_gene: TRBV12-3/TRBV12-4
d_gene: .
CDR3nt: TGTGCCAGCAGTACTCGGGGTTGGGGGGAGCTGTTTTTT
CDR3aa: CASSTRGWGELFF

abundance: few
j_gene: TRBJ2-5
v_gene: TRBV28
d_gene: .
CDR3nt: TGTGCCAGCAGCCTGACAGGACACCAAGAGACCCAGTACTTC
CDR3aa: CASSLTGHQETQYF

abundance: .
j_gene: TRBJ2-7
v_gene: TRBV3-1
d_gene: .
CDR3nt: TGTGCCAGCAGGAACAGGGAAGGCACCTACGAGCAGTACTTC
CDR3aa: CASRNREGTYEQYF

abundance: .
j_gene: TRBJ1-2
v_gene: TRBV6-2/TRBV6-3
d_gene: .
CDR3nt: TGTGCCAGCGGTGACGATGTGACCATCTATGGCTACACCTTC
CDR3aa: CASGDDVTIYGYTF

abundance: .
j_gene: TRBJ2-4
v_gene: TRBV7-9
d_gene: .
CDR3nt: TGTGCCAGCAGCTTCAGGGCCAACATTCAGTACTTC
CDR3aa: CASSFRANIQYF

abundance: once
j_gene: TRBJ1-1
v_gene: TRBV9
d_gene: TRBD1
CDR3nt: TGTGCCAGCAGCGCAAAACAATATAAACCCGGGACAGTGAACACTGAAGCTTTCTTT
CDR3aa: CASSAKQYKPGTVNTEAFF

abundance: once
j_gene: TRBJ1-1
v_gene: TRBV6-5
d_gene: TRBD1
CDR3nt: TGTGCCAGCAGCCAGGACAGGGCCGCCACTGAAGCTTTCTTT
CDR3aa: CASSQDRAATEAFF

abundance: .
j_gene: TRBJ2-7
v_gene: TRBV3-1
d_gene: TRBD1
CDR3nt: TGTGCCAGCAGCCCACCCCCCGGACAGGGAAGATGGGAGCAGTACTTC
CDR3aa: CASSPPPGQGRWEQYF

abundance: .
j_gene: TRBJ2-7
v_gene: TRBV9
d_gene: .
CDR3nt: TGTGCCAGCAGCGTAGAGCCGGTGGGGTACGAGCAGTACTTC
CDR3aa: CASSVEPVGYEQYF

abundance: many
j_gene: TRBJ2-3
v_gene: TRBV5-1
d_gene: .
CDR3nt: TGTGCCAGCAGCTTCAGCAGCACAGATACGCAGTATTTT
CDR3aa: CASSFSSTDTQYF

abundance: many
j_gene: TRBJ2-7
v_gene: TRBV12-3/TRBV12-4
d_gene: TRBD2
CDR3nt: TGTGCCAGCAGCAGACTGACTAGCGGGGGTTACGAGCAGTACTTC
CDR3aa: CASSRLTSGGYEQYF

abundance: .
j_gene: TRBJ2-7
v_gene: TRBV7-3
d_gene: .
CDR3nt: TGTGCCAGCAGCAAACAGGACGGCTCCTACGAGCAGTACTTC
CDR3aa: CASSKQDGSYEQYF

abundance: .
j_gene: TRBJ2-5
v_gene: TRBV7-9
d_gene: TRBD1
CDR3nt: TGTGCCAGCAGCTTAGACGGGACAGGGCGATCAGAGACCCAGTACTTC
CDR3aa: CASSLDGTGRSETQYF

abundance: .
j_gene: TRBJ2-2
v_gene: TRBV14
d_gene: TRBD1
CDR3nt: TGTGCCAGCAGGACAGGGGCCAACACCGGGGAGCTGTTTTTT
CDR3aa: CASRTGANTGELFF

abundance: few
j_gene: TRBJ1-4
v_gene: TRBV11-2
d_gene: TRBD1
CDR3nt: TGTGCCAGCAGCTTAGACATTACCGGGACAGGGGGCCCGGGTGATGAAAAACTGTTTTTT
CDR3aa: CASSLDITGTGGPGDEKLFF

abundance: .
j_gene: TRBJ2-3
v_gene: TRBV5-1
d_gene: TRBD2
CDR3nt: TGCGCCAGCAGCCAGGGACTAGCGGGGTCCGGTAGCACAGATACGCAGTATTTT
CDR3aa: CASSQGLAGSGSTDTQYF

abundance: many
j_gene: TRBJ2-7
v_gene: TRBV29-1
d_gene: .
CDR3nt: TGCAGCGTTCTGTCAGGGCTTAAGGGGGAGCAGTACTTC
CDR3aa: CSVLSGLKGEQYF

abundance: .
j_gene: TRBJ2-4
v_gene: TRBV25-1
d_gene: .
CDR3nt: TGTGCCAGCAGTTTTGGGGACGGGGAGCAGTACTTC
CDR3aa: CASSFGDGEQYF

abundance: .
j_gene: TRBJ2-5
v_gene: TRBV4-1
d_gene: .
CDR3nt: TGCGCCAGCAGCCAAACCCTAGGACCCTCGTCAGAGACCCAGTACTTC
CDR3aa: CASSQTLGPSSETQYF

abundance: .
j_gene: TRBJ2-6
v_gene: TRBV7-8
d_gene: .
CDR3nt: TGTGCCAGCAGCCCGTGGCCACAGCATAACCCCTCCTCTGGGGCCAACGTCCTGACTTTC
CDR3aa: CASSPWPQHNPSSGANVLTF

abundance: .
j_gene: TRBJ2-1
v_gene: TRBV28
d_gene: .
CDR3nt: TGTGCCAGCAGTCGAACGCCCATGGGCTACAATGAGCAGTTCTTC
CDR3aa: CASSRTPMGYNEQFF

abundance: .
j_gene: TRBJ2-3
v_gene: TRBV5-6
d_gene: TRBD2
CDR3nt: TGTGCCAGCAGCTTCGGGACTACCCACACAGATACGCAGTATTTT
CDR3aa: CASSFGTTHTDTQYF

abundance: .
j_gene: TRBJ1-1
v_gene: TRBV5-8
d_gene: .
CDR3nt: TGTGCCAGCAGCTTGTTGTGGGGAGAAGGGGTGAACACTGAAGCTTTCTTT
CDR3aa: CASSLLWGEGVNTEAFF